This TCR beta chain appears in the sequencing data of a study of a mutant IDH1 vaccine in newly diagnosed glioma. Background on the study: The vaccination schedule gave patients eight doses in weeks 1, 3, 5, 7, 11, 15, 19 and 23. Vaccine administration was initiated 4-6 weeks following radiotherapy alone, or with temozolomide cycles. Findings and caveats of the study: Shifts in the top peripheral T cell clonotypes seemed unrelated to pseudoprogression. It was about 93% of patients that developed vaccine-induced immune responses.

Using immunoSEQ multiplex PCR, the repertoire was profiled, and TCRdb retains in-frame clones only, with some absent. The data hold approximately 50,000 clones, with 87% observed a single time. This clone was counted once. Its specificity is unknown. The time point: week 23, last vaccination. Topical imiquimod accompanied each vaccine dose, which consisted of 300 ug of mutant IDH1 20-mer peptide. CDR1 is PRHDT, CDR2 FYEKMQ, per germline (reference sequence). CDR3 length equals 15 residues. V shed 0 bases and J 1 base; nucleotides not matched to a gene: 1. This TCR was recovered from a middle-aged man with glioma. The material was PBMCs, obtained from a glioma patient whose treatment included an IDH1 peptide vaccine. This chain links TRBV13 with TRBJ2-3; 7 bases fit TRBD2. The CDR3, as DNA: TGTGCCAGCAGCTTAGGCCTAGCGGGCACAGATACGCAGTATTTT. Translation: CASSLGLAGTDTQYF.